The 2 T cell receptor delta chains listed next were all sequenced from one sample in a study of delta chains in infants with herpesvirus infections. Gamma-chain- and delta-chain-specific primers converted PBMC RNA into TCR cDNA. TCRdb re-called the RT-PCR reads through CATT. The data hold 600 to 850 delta-chain clones, with roughly 15% observed a single time. Sequenced material: peripheral blood, taken at time point 1 of longitudinal follow-up. These receptors came from a human donor who was a Ugandan infant, either HIV-exposed or HIV-unexposed (not recorded which).

In the case of this clone: A read error is the likely source, as a far larger clone sits one nucleotide away. The genes are TRDV2 and TRDJ1; 12 bases fit TRDD3. TCRdb records no J gene; here it was assigned by comparing the DNA to germline. The germline gives CDR1 GEAIGNYY, CDR2 EKD. V was pared by 3 bases and J by 9 bases, with 7 bases of the junction left unmatched. CDR3 length: 14 residues. The CDR3 loop reads CACDLLGDTAQLIF. In DNA form, the CDR3 reads TGTGCCTGTGACTTACTGGGGGATACAGCACAACTCATCTTT.

This clone is deemed large. The rearrangement joins TRDV1 to TRDJ1; D is unclear. The CDR3 sequence is 16 residues long. Germline V CDR1 and CDR2: TSWWSYY, QGS. V was trimmed by 3 bases and J by 7 bases, leaving 21 bases between them. CDR3 residues: CALGDNLGGTDGKLIF. The DNA of the CDR3 is TGTGCTCTTGGGGACAACCTAGGAGGCACCGATGGTAAACTCATCTTT.